Given below is one TCR beta chain in context. This sample was included in a study of blood T cell repertoires in COVID-19. Study-level information: Whether acute or convalescent, the COVID-19 samples came from the United States, Italy and Spain. PBMCs, B-cell-depleted T cells, or T cells were the source of the cDNA or gDNA that made up the material.

Which cohort a participant joined came from the clinical history participants gave. CDR1 MGHDK and CDR2 SYGVNS come from the germline V gene. This CDR3 comprises 16 residues. Trimming left V 3 bases short and J 2 bases short, with 11 bases between. In the original processing: Reference gene primer amplification gave estimated nucleated cell counts. TCRdb's copy holds only in-frame clones and misses some; the assay was immunoSEQ multiplex PCR. The DNA gave D and trimming, while V, J and clone size come from that table. The sample carries about 280,000 clones, roughly 85% recorded once. The TCR sequence derives from a woman aged 40-49 years who had recovered from COVID-19. The source material was PBMCs or T cells enriched from blood (not recorded which). The rearrangement links TRBV25-1 to TRBJ2-6, with TRBD1 as a possible D gene (5 bases). The CDR3 DNA follows: TGTGCCAGCAGTGACCTCGACAGAACTGGGGCCAACGTCCTGACTTTC. This translates into CASSDLDRTGANVLTF.